This TCR beta chain was identified in a study of T-cell reconstitution after alpha-beta-depleted transplantation in children (dated by TCRdb to about 2016). Regarding the research as a whole: Using TCR repertoire profiling, the study followed T-cell immune reconstitution in a quantitative way in children after TCRalphabeta/CD19-depleted allogeneic hematopoietic cell transplantation. Overall results and qualifications from the work: The high TCRbeta diversity at day 60 in some patients was ascribed to recipient T cells and intrathymic progenitors that had survived conditioning. About two months after transplant, the apparently early recovery of alphabetaT-cell counts reportedly depended on just several hundred clones that had expanded rapidly and came from non-depleted graft cells. The frequencies of hyperexpanded clones fell over the following months, and after one year, T-cell counts and TCRbeta diversity were mostly attributed to newly produced T cells.

At the junction V is shortened by 6 bases and J by 0 bases; bases outside the gene matches: 10. From the cysteine through the phenylalanine, the CDR3 covers 17 amino acids. Of the read, only the CDR3 DNA is kept; its 51 bases are in frame from base 1. The germline V gene encodes CDR1 MNHNS and CDR2 SASEGT. To prepare the library, PCR was applied. Instrument on record: Illumina HiSeq 2500. TCR library preparation used molecular barcoding, with unique molecular identifiers applied to normalize quantification of the TCRbeta repertoire. The raw public data were reprocessed by TCRdb itself: fastp quality trimming at Q25, MiXCR clonotype calling, in-frame beta chains only. Each entry merges the rows of one CDR3 protein and shows their most common DNA and genes. This sample comprises some 10,000 distinct CDR3 sequences, approximately 15% of them detected only once. The top ten clonotypes cover approximately 50% of the sample.

This clonotype was detected ten times or more. The antigen it recognizes is unknown. Base-call qualities are not available, and no considerably larger clone is one nucleotide away. The sample's time point label, in plain terms: day 60 (about 2 months) after transplantation. The sample's treatment or condition label, decoded: allogeneic hematopoietic cell transplantation with graft depleted of TCRalphabeta T cells and CD19 B cells. The transplant recipients were children given TCRalphabeta/CD19-depleted allogeneic hematopoietic cell grafts. This TCR derives from a male patient aged 10 to 17 who had a stem cell transplant for acute lymphoblastic leukemia, so the T cells may come from the graft donor. The chain joins TRBV6-1 to TRBJ1-4, and TRBD1 aligns with 7 junction nucleotides. This specimen consisted of PBMCs, mostly from graft donor cells, obtained 60 days after TCRalphabeta/CD19-depleted stem cell transplant. The DNA sequence is TGTGCCAGCAGGGACAGGAAAGCATCTGCAACTAATGAAAAACTGTTTTTT. It is translated as CASRDRKASATNEKLFF.